The clone carrying this T cell receptor (beta chain) came up a few times. Its antigen is as yet unknown. Averaging approximately 0.11 L, one heparinised blood draw was given by each donor. Markers CD45RO/CCR7/CD25/CD127/CD95/CD27 served to sort CD4+ naive, central memory, regulatory and stem cell-like memory cells. This entry is derived from a study of beta chain features in type 1 diabetes. Study-level background: Across every sample, roughly 100 million sorted cells were examined in total. Whole-study findings and limits: Individuals with type 1 diabetes displayed fewer insertions and more deletions at VDJ junctions.

The CDR3 is 15 residues long. CDR1 and CDR2 (germline): SGDLS, YYNGEE. Trimming at V came to 4 bases and at J to 6 bases, leaving 5 bases not matched to a gene. As every portion of the isolated RNA was reverse transcribed, the sequencing read expressed TCRB transcripts. Assay: immunoSEQ multiplex PCR; the TCRdb copy retains only in-frame clones and omits some. The top ten hold about 0.66% of the sample, which has some 150,000 clones, about a tenth seen once. The gene calls are TRBV9 and TRBJ2-1, with 12 nucleotides matching TRBD2. Sequences were obtained from central memory CD4+ T cells from blood. This clonotype was obtained from a man in his late teens or twenties in good health. As DNA, the CDR3 is TGTGCCAGCAGCTCTAGCGGGGGGGCCACCAATGAGCAGTTCTTC. Translation gives CASSSSGGATNEQFF.